Included here is one T cell receptor (beta chain) sequence, with context. Its antigen is unknown. The sample comes from a study of cytomegalovirus exposure and HLA in healthy donors. Whole-study findings and limits: Data from an earlier analysis indicated that most TCR beta V segments were productive either about 87% or about 30% of the time.

A multiplex PCR was run with 60 Vbeta primers and 13 Jbeta primers. Produced via immunoSEQ multiplex PCR; TCRdb's table is partial and in-frame only. Of roughly 100,000 clones detected, around three quarters appear once; the ten largest clones hold about 9.4%. The CDR3 is made up of 18 amino acids. Germline CDR1 ENHRY, CDR2 SYGVKD. Trimming cost V 4 bases and J 4 bases; bases outside gene matches: 15. The sequencing input was PBMCs. The TCR was taken from a young woman in good health and CMV-seropositive. The chain has TRBV10-3 and TRBJ2-3, with 9 positions matching TRBD2. The CDR3 loop is CAISVGQGGGGAPDTQYF. Here the CDR3 DNA reads TGTGCCATCAGTGTCGGTCAGGGGGGCGGGGGGGCCCCAGATACGCAGTATTTT.